This T cell receptor (beta chain) was recovered during a study of shared clonotypes between healthy human individuals. The assay was immunoSEQ multiplex PCR, and TCRdb's table has in-frame clones only and misses some. The table has some 530,000 clones, approximately 82% seen once. Trimming left V 2 bases short and J 7 bases short, with 15 bases between. This CDR3 region has 14 residues. CDR1 PRHDT and CDR2 FYEKMQ come from the germline V gene (reference sequence). This TCR came from a woman aged 40-49 years in good health. Some clones in this sample may be carry-over from other donors' samples. The rearrangement joins TRBV13 to TRBJ2-7; D assignment may be TRBD1 or TRBD2 (5 bases each). Sequenced material: PBMCs. CDR3 sequence (DNA): TGTGCCAGCAGCTTATCCCTTTGGGGGAGTGAGCAGTACTTC. Translating it yields CASSLSLWGSEQYF.